The rows below give T cell receptor beta chains drawn from one sample of a study of blood T cell repertoires in COVID-19. The assay was immunoSEQ multiplex PCR, and TCRdb's table has in-frame clones only and misses some. The repertoire holds approximately 140,000 clones, with about 81% as singletons. Input material: PBMCs or T cells enriched from blood (not recorded which). The receptors originated from a man aged 35 to 55 with acute COVID-19. CDR3s include the opening cysteine and the closing phenylalanine or tryptophan. The order of the fields is clone size, J gene, V gene, CDR3 protein. Only part of the rows carry a size: once, few, many, or a class if the clone is expanded.

NA TRBJ1-6 TRBV30 CAWSVPGRVESPLHF
NA TRBJ2-5 TRBV10-3 CAISPKGETQYF
NA TRBJ2-3 TRBV6-5 CASSFKQGSSTDTQYF
NA TRBJ1-2 TRBV7-9 CASSLREEDYGYTF
NA TRBJ2-5 TRBV7-6 CASSLTRDSQETQYF
NA TRBJ2-5 TRBV2 CASSPGLAIETQYF
NA TRBJ2-5 TRBV27 CASTPSRASGIGTQYF
NA TRBJ2-5 TRBV20-1 CSASESGSWRETQYF
NA TRBJ1-1 TRBV5-1 CASSLVGEGEAFF
few TRBJ2-2 TRBV18 CASSTREDIVELFF